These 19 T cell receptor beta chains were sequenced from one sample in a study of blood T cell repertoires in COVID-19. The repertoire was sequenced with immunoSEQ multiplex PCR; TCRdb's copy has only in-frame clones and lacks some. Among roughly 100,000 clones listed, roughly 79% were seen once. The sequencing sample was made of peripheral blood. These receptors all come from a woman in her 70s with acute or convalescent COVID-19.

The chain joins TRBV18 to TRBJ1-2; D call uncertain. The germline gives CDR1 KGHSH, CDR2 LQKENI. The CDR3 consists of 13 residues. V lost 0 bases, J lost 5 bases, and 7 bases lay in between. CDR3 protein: CASSPPAGYGYTF. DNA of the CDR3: TGTGCCAGCTCACCACCCGCAGGTTATGGCTACACCTTC.

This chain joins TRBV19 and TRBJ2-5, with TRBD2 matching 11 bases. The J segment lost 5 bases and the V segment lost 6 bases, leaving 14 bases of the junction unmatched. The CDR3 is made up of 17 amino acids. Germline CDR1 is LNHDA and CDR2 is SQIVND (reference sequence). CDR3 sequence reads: CASRKLGLAGGGETQYF. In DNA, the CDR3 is TGTGCCAGTAGAAAGTTAGGGCTAGCGGGAGGCGGTGAGACCCAGTACTTC.

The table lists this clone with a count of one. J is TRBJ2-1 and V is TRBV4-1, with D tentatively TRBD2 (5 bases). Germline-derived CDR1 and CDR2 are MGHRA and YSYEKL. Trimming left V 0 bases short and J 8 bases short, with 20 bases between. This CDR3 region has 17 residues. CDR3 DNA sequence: TGCGCCAGCAGCCAAGATATTCCCAGCGGACTTTGGGATGAGCAGTTCTTC. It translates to CASSQDIPSGLWDEQFF.

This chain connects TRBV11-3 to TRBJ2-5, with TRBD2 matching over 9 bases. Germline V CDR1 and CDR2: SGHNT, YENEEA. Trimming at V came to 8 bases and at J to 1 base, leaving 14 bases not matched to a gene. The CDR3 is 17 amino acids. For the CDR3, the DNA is TGTGCCAGCGATCCCAGGGTGGCGGGAGGGCCCCAAGAGACCCAGTACTTC. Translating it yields CASDPRVAGGPQETQYF.

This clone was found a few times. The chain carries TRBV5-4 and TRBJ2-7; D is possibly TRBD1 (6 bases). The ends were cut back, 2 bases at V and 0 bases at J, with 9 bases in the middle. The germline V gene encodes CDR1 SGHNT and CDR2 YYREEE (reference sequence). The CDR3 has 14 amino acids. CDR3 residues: CASSFGGLSYEQYF. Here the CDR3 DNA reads TGTGCCAGCAGCTTTGGGGGCCTCTCCTACGAGCAGTACTTC. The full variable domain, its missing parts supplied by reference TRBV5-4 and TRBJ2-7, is ETGVTQSPTHLIKTRGQQVTLRCSSQSGHNTVSWYQQALGQGPQFIFQYYREEENGRGNFPPRFSGLQFPNYSSELNVNALELDDSALYLCASSFGGLSYEQYFGPGTRLTVT.

For the CDR3, the DNA is TGTGCCAGCATCGGAGGACAGGCGAACACTGAAGCTTTCTTT. The encoded protein is CASIGGQANTEAFF. The chain recombines TRBV6-6 with TRBJ1-1; 7 nucleotides line up with TRBD1. Germline V lookup: CDR1 MNHNY, CDR2 SVGAGI (reference sequence). The CDR3 covers 14 residues. V shed 7 bases, J shed 1 base, and the junction held 6 bases outside the gene matches.

CDR3 sequence (DNA): TGTGCCAGCAGCTCCCCCCAGGGTGAGGTGTTTTTT. Translation: CASSSPQGEVFF. V and J are TRBV7-9 and TRBJ1-4; D is possibly TRBD1 (5 bases). Deletions cut 4 bases from V and 15 bases from J, with 15 bases between. This CDR3 is built from 12 residues. CDR1 is SEHNR, CDR2 FQNEAQ, per germline (reference sequence). The full variable domain, in which reference TRBV7-9 and TRBJ1-4 provide the parts outside the CDR3, is DTGVSQNPRHKITKRGQNVTFRCDPISEHNRLYWYRQTLGQGPEFLTYFQNEAQLEKSRLLSDRFSAERPKGSFSTLEIQRTEQGDSAMYLCASSSPQGEVFFGSGTQLSVL.

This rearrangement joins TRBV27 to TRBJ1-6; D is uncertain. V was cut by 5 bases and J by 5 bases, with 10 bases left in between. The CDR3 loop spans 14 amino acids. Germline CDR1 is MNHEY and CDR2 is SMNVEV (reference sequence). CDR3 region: CASSPRSNNSPLHF. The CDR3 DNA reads TGTGCCAGCAGTCCTCGGAGCAATAATTCACCCCTCCACTTT.

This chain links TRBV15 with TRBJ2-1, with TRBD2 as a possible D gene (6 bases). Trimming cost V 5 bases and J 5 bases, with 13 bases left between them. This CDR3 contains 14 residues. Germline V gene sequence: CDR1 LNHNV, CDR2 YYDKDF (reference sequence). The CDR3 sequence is CATSVRETHNEQFF. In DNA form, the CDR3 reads TGTGCCACCAGCGTCCGGGAGACCCACAATGAGCAGTTCTTC.

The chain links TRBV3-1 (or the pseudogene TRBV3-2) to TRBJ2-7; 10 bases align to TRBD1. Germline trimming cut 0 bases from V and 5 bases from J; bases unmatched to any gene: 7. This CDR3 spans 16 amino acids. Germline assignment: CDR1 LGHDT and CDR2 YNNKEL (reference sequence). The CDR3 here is CASSQDWGQGSHEQYF. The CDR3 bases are TGTGCCAGCAGCCAAGATTGGGGACAGGGGTCCCACGAGCAGTACTTC.

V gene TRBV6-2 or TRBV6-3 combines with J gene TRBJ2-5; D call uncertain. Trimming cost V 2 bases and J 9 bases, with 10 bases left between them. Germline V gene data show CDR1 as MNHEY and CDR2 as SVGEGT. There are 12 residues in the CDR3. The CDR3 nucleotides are TGTGCCAGCAGTTACAACGCGGAGTCCCAGTACTTC. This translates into CASSYNAESQYF.

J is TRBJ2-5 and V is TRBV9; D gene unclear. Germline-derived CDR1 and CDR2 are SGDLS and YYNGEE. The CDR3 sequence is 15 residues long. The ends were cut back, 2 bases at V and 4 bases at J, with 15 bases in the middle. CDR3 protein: CASSVGHDPPETQYF. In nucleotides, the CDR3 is TGTGCCAGCAGCGTTGGCCACGATCCTCCAGAGACCCAGTACTTC.

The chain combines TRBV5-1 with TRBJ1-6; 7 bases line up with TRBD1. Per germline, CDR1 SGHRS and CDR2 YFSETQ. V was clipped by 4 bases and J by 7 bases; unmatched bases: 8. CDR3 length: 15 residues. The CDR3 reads CASSGNTGDNSPLHF. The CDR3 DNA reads TGCGCCAGCAGCGGAAACACAGGGGACAATTCACCCCTCCACTTT.

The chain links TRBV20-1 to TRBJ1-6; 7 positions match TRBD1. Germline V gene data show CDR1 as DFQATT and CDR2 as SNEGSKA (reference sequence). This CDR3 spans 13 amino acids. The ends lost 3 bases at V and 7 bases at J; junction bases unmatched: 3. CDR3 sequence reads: CSASWDSNSPLHF. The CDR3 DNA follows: TGCAGTGCTAGTTGGGACAGCAATTCACCCCTCCACTTT.

This CDR3 reads CASSAGLSGNTIYF. CDR3 bases: TGTGCCAGCAGCGCAGGTCTCTCTGGAAACACCATATATTTT. V is TRBV7-9 and J is TRBJ1-3; D is unresolved. Trimming cost V 5 bases and J 0 bases, with 8 bases left between them. The CDR3 spans 14 residues. Germline CDR1 SEHNR, CDR2 FQNEAQ (reference sequence).

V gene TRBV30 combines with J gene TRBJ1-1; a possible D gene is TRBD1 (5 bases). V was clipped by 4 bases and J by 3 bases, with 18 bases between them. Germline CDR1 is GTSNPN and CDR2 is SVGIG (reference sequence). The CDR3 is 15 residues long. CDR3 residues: CAWNGARVPDTEAFF. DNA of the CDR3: TGTGCCTGGAATGGGGCACGAGTCCCCGACACTGAAGCTTTCTTT.

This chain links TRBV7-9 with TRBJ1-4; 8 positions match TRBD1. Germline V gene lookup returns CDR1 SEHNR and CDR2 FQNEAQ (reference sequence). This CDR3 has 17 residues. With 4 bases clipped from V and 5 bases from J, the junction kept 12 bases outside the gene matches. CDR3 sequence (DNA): TGTGCCAGCAGCTCCCCCAATACAGGGGGATGGAATGAAAAACTGTTTTTT. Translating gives CASSSPNTGGWNEKLFF.

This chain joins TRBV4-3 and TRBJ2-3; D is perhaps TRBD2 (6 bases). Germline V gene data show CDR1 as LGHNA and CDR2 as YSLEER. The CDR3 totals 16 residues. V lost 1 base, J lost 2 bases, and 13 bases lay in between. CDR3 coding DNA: TGCGCCAGCAGCCAAGTGGCGGGACGGACCACAGATACGCAGTATTTT. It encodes CASSQVAGRTTDTQYF.

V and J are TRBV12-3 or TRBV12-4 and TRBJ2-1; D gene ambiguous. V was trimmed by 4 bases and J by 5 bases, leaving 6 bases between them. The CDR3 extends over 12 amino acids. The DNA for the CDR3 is TGTGCCAGCAGTTCAGAGGACAATGAGCAGTTCTTC. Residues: CASSSEDNEQFF.